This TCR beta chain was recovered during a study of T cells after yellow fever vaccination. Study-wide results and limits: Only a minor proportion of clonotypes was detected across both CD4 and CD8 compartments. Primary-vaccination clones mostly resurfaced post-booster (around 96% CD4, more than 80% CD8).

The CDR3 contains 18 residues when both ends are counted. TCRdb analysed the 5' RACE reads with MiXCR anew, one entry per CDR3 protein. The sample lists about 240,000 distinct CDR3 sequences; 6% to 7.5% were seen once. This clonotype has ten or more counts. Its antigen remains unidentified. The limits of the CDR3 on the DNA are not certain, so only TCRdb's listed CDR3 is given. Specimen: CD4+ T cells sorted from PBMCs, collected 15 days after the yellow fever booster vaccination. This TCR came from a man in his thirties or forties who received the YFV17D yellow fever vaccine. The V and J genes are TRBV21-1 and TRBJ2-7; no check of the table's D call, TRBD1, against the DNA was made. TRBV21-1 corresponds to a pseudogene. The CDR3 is CASSKFRVGTGNHYEQYF.